This T cell receptor beta chain is from a study of T-cell memory formation after mild COVID-19 (dated by TCRdb to the early 2020s). Study-level background: TCR sequence clusters from the two donors were largely donor specific. T-cell clones expanding and contracting after mild COVID-19 in a couple of donors were tracked by longitudinal TCRalpha and TCRbeta repertoire sequencing. The cohort comprised two young, previously healthy adult volunteers, one female and one male.

About this clonotype: This receptor's antigen is unknown. Qualities for individual bases were not recorded, and no much larger clone is one base off.

Ficoll-Paque density gradient centrifugation was the method used to isolate PBMCs. TCRdb names Illumina NovaSeq 6000 as the instrument used. cDNA libraries for TCRalpha and TCRbeta were prepared by 5'RACE using constant-segment primers, with sample barcodes and unique molecular identifiers added. RNA was extracted from every sample with Trizol reagent. Library amplification was performed in two PCR steps, and a second sample barcode and Illumina TruSeq adapters were introduced in the second step. Libraries were sequenced on an Illumina NovaSeq with 2 x 150 bp paired-end reads. The study's own analysis went as follows. With migec v1.2.7, reads were demultiplexed and then collapsed into UMI-guided consensus sequences. Using mixcr v2.1.11, the UMI consensuses were aligned to TRA and TRB V and J templates and assembled into clonotypes. A clonotype was counted as expanded or contracted only when both edgeR and NoisET called the clonotype significant, with the noise models trained on biological replicates. For edgeR calls, the thresholds were a false discovery rate-adjusted p below 0.01 and a log2 fold-change of 1. As an exploratory analysis of dynamics, max-normalized trajectories of the 1000 most abundant clonotypes were examined by PCA with hierarchical clustering. Each responding clone was given a CD4 or CD8 phenotype based on the CD4+ and CD8+ repertoires, which had been sequenced separately. Clones were called with MiXCR by TCRdb after fastp trimmed the public reads at Q25, and only in-frame beta chains were retained. Rows are unified per CDR3 protein, each entry keeping the most common DNA and genes. The V and J calls here are based on TCRdb, not the publication. Here the sample has about 400,000 distinct CDR3 sequences; roughly a quarter occur a single time. The top ten clonotypes cover roughly 14% of the sample.

General study outcomes and caveats: Clones that contracted from day 15 to 85 showed balanced CD4/CD8 phenotypes, whereas a second wave of clones that expanded from day 15 to 37 leaned towards CD4+. The study covered only a couple of mild cases, and larger cohorts including severe cases with pre-infection samples were considered necessary. Contracting CD4+ clones appeared mostly in the CM and EM memory subsets, whereas CD8+ clones were enriched in EMRA. The detection of some responding clones in pre-infection memory suggests that pre-existing cross-reactive memory T cells joined the SARS-CoV-2 response. The second-wave clones that peaked on day 37 were not confirmed to be SARS-CoV-2 specific.

From a lookup of the germline V gene (reference sequence), CDR1 and CDR2 are LNHDA and SQIVND. V is pruned by 2 bases and J by 4 bases, leaving 1 base of the junction without a gene match. Taken from cysteine to phenylalanine, the CDR3 has 14 residues. Only the CDR3 portion is preserved as DNA: 42 bases, with reading frame beginning at the first base. Sequenced: PBMCs or a T cell subset sorted from them (not recorded which). The origin of this receptor is an adult woman who had mild COVID-19 (a few samples of this study predate the infection). The sample titles of this study are shuffled in the database, so cell type and time point are left out; the donor was told from shared clones. Recombination connected TRBV19 to TRBJ2-4; 8 bases in between match TRBD1. The nucleotide sequence is TGTGCCAGTAGTATACGACAGGGGAAAAACATTCAGTACTTC. Translation gives CASSIRQGKNIQYF.